Listed below are T cell receptor beta chains from one sample, sequenced in a study of identical twins. TCRdb analysed the 5' RACE reads with MiXCR anew, one entry per CDR3 protein. The sample includes approximately 500,000 distinct CDR3 sequences, less than 25% of them seen just once. The same specimen was also included in a second study, on T cells expressing NK-cell markers.

The sequencing sample was made of CD4+ T cells sorted from blood. These receptors were obtained from a woman younger than 30 in good health. The CDR3 runs from the conserved cysteine through the conserved F or W. D genes are given only for firm matches. Only part of the rows carry a size: once, few, many, or a class if the clone is expanded.

CDR3: CASSLQGRGNQPQHF; DNA: TGTGCCAGCAGTCTACAGGGGCGCGGCAATCAGCCCCAGCATTTT; length: 15; size: -; D: TRBD1; V: TRBV12-3/TRBV12-4; J: TRBJ1-5
CDR3: CASSPYEGYGYTF; DNA: TGTGCCAGCAGCCCCTATGAAGGGTATGGCTACACCTTC; length: 13; size: -; D: -; V: TRBV5-8; J: TRBJ1-2
CDR3: CASSCKGLADTDTQYF; DNA: TGTGCCAGCAGCTGCAAGGGACTAGCGGACACAGATACGCAGTATTTT; length: 16; size: -; D: TRBD2; V: TRBV13; J: TRBJ2-3
CDR3: CASSLRLAGGHEQFF; DNA: TGCGCCAGCAGCCTAAGACTAGCGGGAGGTCATGAGCAGTTCTTC; length: 15; size: few; D: TRBD2; V: TRBV4-3; J: TRBJ2-1
CDR3: CASRGERTAANTEAFF; DNA: TGCGCCAGCCGAGGCGAGCGGACGGCGGCTAACACTGAAGCTTTCTTT; length: 16; size: -; D: -; V: TRBV5-1; J: TRBJ1-1
CDR3: CASTIGLAGTGELFF; DNA: TGCGCCAGCACCATTGGGCTAGCGGGGACCGGGGAGCTGTTTTTT; length: 15; size: -; D: TRBD2; V: TRBV5-1; J: TRBJ2-2
CDR3: CASSLKDPTNYGYTF; DNA: TGCGCCAGCAGCTTGAAAGACCCGACTAACTATGGCTACACCTTC; length: 15; size: -; D: -; V: TRBV5-1; J: TRBJ1-2
CDR3: CASRPTTEAFF; DNA: TGTGCCAGCAGGCCAACCACTGAAGCTTTCTTT; length: 11; size: -; D: -; V: TRBV7-2; J: TRBJ1-1
CDR3: CASSFGTVGADTQYF; DNA: TGCGCCAGCAGCTTCGGGACAGTTGGGGCAGATACGCAGTATTTT; length: 15; size: -; D: TRBD1; V: TRBV5-1; J: TRBJ2-3
CDR3: CASGSESLAGELFF; DNA: TGTGCTAGTGGTTCGGAATCCCTCGCCGGGGAGCTGTTTTTT; length: 14; size: -; D: -; V: TRBV12-5; J: TRBJ2-2
CDR3: CASSRRGRAGEVNEQFF; DNA: TGTGCCAGCAGCCGAAGGGGAAGAGCGGGAGAAGTGAATGAGCAGTTCTTC; length: 17; size: -; D: TRBD2; V: TRBV3-1; J: TRBJ2-1
CDR3: CASSYSGSSQPQHF; DNA: TGTGCCAGCAGTTACTCGGGATCGAGTCAGCCCCAGCATTTT; length: 14; size: -; D: -; V: TRBV6-2/TRBV6-3; J: TRBJ1-5
CDR3: CASSEVISRSEQFF; DNA: TGTGCCAGCAGTGAAGTTATTAGCAGAAGTGAGCAGTTCTTC; length: 14; size: few; D: -; V: TRBV2; J: TRBJ2-1
CDR3: CASSQGGSGELFF; DNA: TGTGCCAGCAGCCAGGGGGGATCCGGGGAGCTGTTTTTT; length: 13; size: few; D: -; V: TRBV25-1; J: TRBJ2-2
CDR3: CASSAAGQRTGELFF; DNA: TGTGCCAGCTCAGCCGCGGGACAGCGCACCGGGGAGCTGTTTTTT; length: 15; size: few; D: -; V: TRBV18; J: TRBJ2-2
CDR3: CSVVPGTGQNTEAFF; DNA: TGCAGCGTTGTGCCCGGGACAGGGCAGAACACTGAAGCTTTCTTT; length: 15; size: -; D: TRBD1; V: TRBV29-1; J: TRBJ1-1
CDR3: CASSYYHEQYF; DNA: TGTGCCAGCAGCTACTATCACGAGCAGTACTTC; length: 11; size: few; D: -; V: TRBV13; J: TRBJ2-7
CDR3: CSVVGQAVDTQYF; DNA: TGCAGCGTTGTAGGACAGGCTGTAGATACGCAGTATTTT; length: 13; size: -; D: TRBD1; V: TRBV29-1; J: TRBJ2-3
CDR3: CSVDRRDPEAFF; DNA: TGCAGCGTTGATAGGAGGGATCCTGAAGCTTTCTTT; length: 12; size: -; D: -; V: TRBV29-1; J: TRBJ1-1
CDR3: CASRPRRGSDEQYF; DNA: TGTGCCAGCAGACCACGTCGCGGGTCCGACGAGCAGTACTTC; length: 14; size: -; D: -; V: TRBV6-1; J: TRBJ2-7
CDR3: CASSAGQGQGGYTF; DNA: TGTGCCAGCAGCGCCGGACAGGGACAGGGTGGCTACACCTTC; length: 14; size: few; D: TRBD1; V: TRBV7-2; J: TRBJ1-2
CDR3: CASIGTSGLLVDEQFF; DNA: TGTGCCAGCATTGGGACTAGCGGGTTATTGGTGGATGAGCAGTTCTTC; length: 16; size: many; D: TRBD2; V: TRBV28; J: TRBJ2-1
CDR3: CAIKSAGNEQFF; DNA: TGTGCCATCAAATCAGCGGGGAATGAGCAGTTCTTC; length: 12; size: -; D: TRBD2; V: TRBV10-3; J: TRBJ2-1
CDR3: CSAPYNREQFF; DNA: TGCAGTGCTCCGTACAATAGGGAGCAGTTCTTC; length: 11; size: -; D: -; V: TRBV20-1; J: TRBJ2-1
CDR3: CASSLGQGNPLHF; DNA: TGCGCCAGCAGCTTGGGGCAGGGCAATCCCCTCCACTTT; length: 13; size: -; D: -; V: TRBV5-1; J: TRBJ1-6
CDR3: CSVEPYGQGRAFF; DNA: TGCAGCGTTGAACCTTATGGACAGGGAAGAGCTTTCTTT; length: 13; size: -; D: TRBD1; V: TRBV29-1; J: TRBJ1-1
CDR3: CASSPSGRDEQFF; DNA: TGTGCCAGCAGTCCGTCTGGGCGGGATGAGCAGTTCTTC; length: 13; size: -; D: -; V: TRBV6-4; J: TRBJ2-1
CDR3: CASSATFLGHEQYF; DNA: TGTGCCAGCAGCGCAACATTCTTGGGGCACGAGCAGTACTTC; length: 14; size: -; D: -; V: TRBV11-2; J: TRBJ2-7
CDR3: CSARDTGGETQYF; DNA: TGCAGTGCTAGAGACACAGGGGGAGAGACCCAGTACTTC; length: 13; size: few; D: TRBD1; V: TRBV20-1; J: TRBJ2-5
CDR3: CSARASAYNEQFF; DNA: TGCAGTGCTAGGGCTAGCGCTTACAATGAGCAGTTCTTC; length: 13; size: -; D: -; V: TRBV20-1; J: TRBJ2-1
CDR3: CASSLDDAATQYF; DNA: TGTGCCAGCAGCCTCGACGACGCAGCTACGCAGTATTTT; length: 13; size: few; D: -; V: TRBV7-2; J: TRBJ2-3
CDR3: CSAAQGLGNQPQHF; DNA: TGCAGTGCTGCACAGGGCTTAGGCAATCAGCCCCAGCATTTT; length: 14; size: many; D: -; V: TRBV20-1; J: TRBJ1-5
CDR3: CSAIIWQGKNEQFF; DNA: TGCAGTGCCATCATATGGCAGGGGAAAAATGAGCAGTTCTTC; length: 14; size: -; D: -; V: TRBV20-1; J: TRBJ2-1
CDR3: CASREDETQYF; DNA: TGCGCCAGCAGGGAAGACGAGACCCAGTACTTC; length: 11; size: -; D: -; V: TRBV5-1; J: TRBJ2-5
CDR3: CASSLSLRTGTNYGYTF; DNA: TGTGCCAGCAGTTTAAGTCTTCGGACAGGGACAAACTATGGCTACACCTTC; length: 17; size: -; D: TRBD1; V: TRBV12-3/TRBV12-4; J: TRBJ1-2
CDR3: CASSLEPARRTDTQYF; DNA: TGTGCCAGCAGCTTAGAACCGGCCCGCAGGACAGATACGCAGTATTTT; length: 16; size: few; D: -; V: TRBV7-2; J: TRBJ2-3
CDR3: CASSLSVQTPEQYF; DNA: TGTGCCAGCAGCTTATCAGTTCAGACCCCCGAGCAGTACTTC; length: 14; size: many; D: -; V: TRBV7-6; J: TRBJ2-7
CDR3: CSASSPKTANTGELFF; DNA: TGCAGTGCTAGCAGCCCAAAAACTGCGAACACCGGGGAGCTGTTTTTT; length: 16; size: -; D: -; V: TRBV20-1; J: TRBJ2-2
CDR3: CASSLSLAGANEQFF; DNA: TGTGCCAGCAGCTTATCACTAGCGGGGGCCAATGAGCAGTTCTTC; length: 15; size: -; D: TRBD2; V: TRBV7-2; J: TRBJ2-1
CDR3: CASSDPGQGDTEAFF; DNA: TGTGCCAGCAGTGACCCCGGACAGGGGGACACTGAAGCTTTCTTT; length: 15; size: -; D: TRBD1; V: TRBV25-1; J: TRBJ1-1
CDR3: CASIGTGTYEQYF; DNA: TGTGCCAGCATTGGGACGGGAACCTACGAGCAGTACTTC; length: 13; size: -; D: -; V: TRBV2; J: TRBJ2-7
CDR3: CASRGTFVPDTQYF; DNA: TGTGCCAGCAGAGGGACTTTTGTCCCAGATACGCAGTATTTT; length: 14; size: -; D: -; V: TRBV25-1; J: TRBJ2-3